Shown below are 18 T cell receptor beta chains from a single sample sequenced in a study of shared clonotypes between healthy human individuals. The data were produced by immunoSEQ multiplex PCR, yet TCRdb's version contains in-frame clones alone and is incomplete. The data show 2 million to 2.5 million clones, 85% to 95% seen once. Sequenced sample: naive CD4+ T cells from PBMCs. Subset: CD45RA+ positively selected. The receptors stem from a young man in good health. Some clones in this sample may be carry-over from other donors' samples.

The CDR3, as DNA: TGCGCCAGCAGCCAGTACACCGGGGAGCTGTTTTTT. It codes for CASSQYTGELFF. This rearrangement joins TRBV5-1 to TRBJ2-2; D uncertain. Per the germline V gene, CDR1 is SGHRS and CDR2 is YFSETQ. V gave up 4 bases and J gave up 3 bases, with 4 bases separating them. The CDR3 covers 12 residues.

This chain joins TRBV2 and TRBJ1-3; D might be TRBD1 (5 bases). Germline lookup yields CDR1 SNHLY and CDR2 FYNNEI. CDR3 size: 15 residues. Between the trimmed V and J ends, which lost 1 base and 1 base, there was a span of 8 bases. The CDR3 DNA reads TGTGCCAGCAGTGAAGTCAGGGCATCTGGAAACACCATATATTTT. As protein: CASSEVRASGNTIYF.

J is TRBJ2-2 and V is TRBV19; 8 bases fit TRBD2. Germline-derived CDR1 and CDR2 are LNHDA and SQIVND (reference sequence). Trimming at V came to 5 bases and at J to 5 bases, leaving 16 bases not matched to a gene. The CDR3 runs to 18 residues. The DNA for the CDR3 is TGTGCCAGTAGTTTCGCGGGGCTAGCGGGTTTTGGGACCGGGGAGCTGTTTTTT. It translates to CASSFAGLAGFGTGELFF.

J is TRBJ2-2 and V is TRBV19; 11 positions match TRBD2. This CDR3 comprises 17 residues. V lost 10 bases and J lost 2; bases outside the gene matches: 12. Germline V gene sequence: CDR1 LNHDA, CDR2 SQIVND (reference sequence). CDR3 DNA sequence: TGTGCCACTCAGCGTGGGACTAGCGGAGTTAACACCGGGGAGCTGTTTTTT. It encodes CATQRGTSGVNTGELFF.

This clone was seen just once. This chain uses TRBV5-4 with TRBJ2-2, with 10 bases fitting TRBD2. J gave up 1 base and V 3 bases, and 6 bases lay outside the gene matches. Germline-derived CDR1 and CDR2 are SGHNT and YYREEE (reference sequence). The CDR3 runs to 17 residues. CDR3 bases: TGTGCCAGCAGCTCCATAGCGGGGGGATTGAACACCGGGGAGCTGTTTTTT. Its translation is CASSSIAGGLNTGELFF.

The rearrangement joins TRBV10-1 to TRBJ2-2; 10 bases are a match to TRBD2. Unmatched junction bases numbered 15, after V lost 8 bases and J lost 6 bases. The CDR3 has 17 residues. The germline gives CDR1 WNHNN, CDR2 SYGVQD (reference sequence). CDR3 region: CASRALASGSGAGELFF. CDR3 nucleotide sequence: TGCGCCAGCCGAGCGCTGGCTAGCGGGAGCGGCGCCGGGGAGCTGTTTTTT.

In its sample, this clone was seen once. The chain joins TRBV5-1 to TRBJ2-6, with D unresolved. The CDR3 extends over 16 amino acids. Deletions cut 3 bases from V and 0 bases from J, with 10 bases between. Per the germline V gene, CDR1 is SGHRS and CDR2 is YFSETQ. CDR3 DNA sequence: TGCGCCAGCAGCTCCCATTACTTCTCTGGGGCCAACGTCCTGACTTTC. It translates to CASSSHYFSGANVLTF.

The chain carries TRBV5-1 and TRBJ2-7, with D possibly called TRBD1 or TRBD2 (5 bases each). Trimming pared 3 bases from V and 4 bases from J, leaving 20 bases between. Germline V CDR1 and CDR2: SGHRS, YFSETQ. The CDR3 runs to 16 residues. The CDR3 reads CASSSNPMRGAYEQYF. CDR3 bases: TGCGCCAGCAGCTCCAACCCAATGAGGGGAGCGTACGAGCAGTACTTC.

J is TRBJ1-3 and V is TRBV28; TRBD1 might be the D (6 bases). The germline CDR1 and CDR2 sequences are MDHEN and SYDVKM. This CDR3 has 14 amino acids. The V end was cut by 2 bases, the J end by 10 bases, with 15 bases between. The CDR3 sequence: CASSLRDRSWTIYF. The CDR3 nucleotides are TGTGCCAGCAGTTTACGCGACAGGAGCTGGACCATATATTTT.

This rearrangement joins TRBV7-9 to TRBJ2-7, with D possibly being TRBD1 (5 bases). Germline assignment: CDR1 SEHNR and CDR2 FQNEAQ (reference sequence). The CDR3 is 16 residues long. V was shortened by 2 bases and J by 6 bases, with 20 bases between the two germline ends. This CDR3 reads CASSLRRFGLGPEQYF. CDR3 bases: TGTGCCAGCAGCTTACGGCGATTCGGTCTGGGGCCCGAGCAGTACTTC.

The chain couples TRBV4-3 to TRBJ1-2; tentatively, D is TRBD1 (5 bases). Looked up from germline, CDR1 is LGHNA and CDR2 is YSLEER. Trimming cost V 7 bases and J 3 bases, with 15 bases left between them. The CDR3 spans 14 residues. CDR3 coding DNA: TGCGCCAGCAACGATCGGGGGTTAGACTATGGCTACACCTTC. Its translation: CASNDRGLDYGYTF.

The chain joins TRBV18 to TRBJ2-5; D not resolved. The germline gives CDR1 KGHSH, CDR2 LQKENI. Between the trimmed V and J ends, which lost 3 bases and 1 base, there was a span of 12 bases. The CDR3 contains 15 residues. CDR3 bases: TGTGCCAGCTCACCCGCCAAGATTTTCCAAGAGACCCAGTACTTC. It specifies CASSPAKIFQETQYF.

This chain uses TRBV25-1 with TRBJ2-7, with no clear D. The CDR3 covers 12 residues. Per germline, CDR1 MGHDK and CDR2 SYGVNS. V was shortened by 3 bases and J by 2 bases, with 5 bases between the two germline ends. The CDR3 protein is CASSDGPYEQYF. The DNA for the CDR3 is TGTGCCAGCAGTGACGGACCCTACGAGCAGTACTTC.

V is TRBV6-5 and J is TRBJ2-1; TRBD1 matches 8 bases. With 6 bases clipped from V and 7 bases from J, the junction kept 8 bases outside the gene matches. The germline CDR1 and CDR2 sequences are MNHEY and SVGAGI. The CDR3 has 14 residues. CDR3 nucleotide sequence: TGTGCCAGCAGCCACAGGGGGACGACGAATGAGCAGTTCTTC. Encoded protein: CASSHRGTTNEQFF.

The V gene is TRBV28, the J gene TRBJ1-3; D is uncertain. CDR1 is MDHEN and CDR2 is SYDVKM in the germline V gene. The CDR3 is 15 residues long. V lost 6 bases to trimming and J lost 0 bases, with 12 bases between them. CDR3: CASRWQPSSGNTIYF. In DNA, the CDR3 is TGTGCCAGCAGATGGCAACCCAGCTCTGGAAACACCATATATTTT.

This chain uses TRBV30 with TRBJ1-1; no firm D call. Trimming left V 1 base short and J 5 bases short, with 5 bases between. This CDR3 is 11 amino acids long. The germline CDR1 and CDR2 sequences are GTSNPN and SVGIG (reference sequence). The CDR3 protein is CAWSGRTEAFF. DNA for the CDR3: TGTGCCTGGAGTGGACGAACTGAAGCTTTCTTT.

The chain couples TRBV6-6 to TRBJ2-7, with a possible D match to TRBD2 (5 bases). Trimming left V 6 bases short and J 3 bases short, with 9 bases between. The CDR3 is made up of 12 amino acids. The germline gives CDR1 MNHNY, CDR2 SVGAGI (reference sequence). CDR3 DNA: TGTGCCAGCAGCTCCGGGGTCTACGAGCAGTACTTC. Its protein is CASSSGVYEQYF.

The chain carries TRBV18 and TRBJ2-5; no definite D call. The CDR3 totals 13 residues. CDR1 and CDR2 (germline): KGHSH, LQKENI. V lost 5 bases and J lost 2, with 9 bases in between. The CDR3 nucleotides are TGTGCCAGCTCAGATCTGATTCAAGAGACCCAGTACTTC. Translated, it gives CASSDLIQETQYF. Together with reference TRBV18 and TRBJ2-5, the CDR3 gives the full variable domain: NAGVMQNPRHLVRRRGQEARLRCSPMKGHSHVYWYRQLPEEGLKFMVYLQKENIIDESGMPKERFSAEFPKEGPSILRIQQVVRGDSAAYFCASSDLIQETQYFGPGTRLLVL.